This TCR beta chain came from a study of shared clonotypes between healthy human individuals. This clone was seen only once. With 0 bases removed from V and 4 bases from J, the gap between germline ends came to 7 bases. CDR1 and CDR2 from the germline V gene are SGHDT and YYEEEE. The CDR3 length is 14 residues. Repertoires were generated with immunoSEQ multiplex PCR, while TCRdb's copy carries only in-frame clones and drops some. The data show 550,000 to 800,000 clones, less than 85% seen once. This TCR derives from a woman in her twenties or thirties in good health. Material for sequencing was memory CD4+ T cells sorted from blood. Stated subset: CD45RA-negative fraction. V usage is TRBV5-6 and J usage is TRBJ2-2, with D perhaps TRBD1 (6 bases). CDR3 sequence reads: CASSLGTVTGELFF. The CDR3 bases are TGTGCCAGCAGCTTGGGGACAGTCACCGGGGAGCTGTTTTTT.